The 23 T cell receptor beta chains presented below share a single source sample, sequenced in a study of blood T cell repertoires in COVID-19. Profiling relied on immunoSEQ multiplex PCR, and the TCRdb table lists in-frame clones only, not all of them. Here the sample spans roughly 440,000 clones, around 88% being singletons. The sequenced material came from peripheral blood. These receptors were collected from a woman in her forties or fifties with COVID-19, enrolled during active disease.

The chain recombines TRBV18 with TRBJ2-3, with D hard to call. V lost 3 bases, J lost 4 bases, and 11 bases lay in between. CDR1 is KGHSH and CDR2 is LQKENI in the germline V gene. The CDR3 has 14 amino acids. Here the CDR3 DNA reads TGTGCCAGCTCACCGTTGAGGTCAGCAGATACGCAGTATTTT. Translated, it gives CASSPLRSADTQYF.

The J gene is TRBJ2-1, the V gene TRBV6-5; D is unclear. Germline assignment: CDR1 MNHEY and CDR2 SVGAGI. Trimming left V 2 bases short and J 5 bases short, with 10 bases between. The CDR3 consists of 14 residues. CDR3 sequence: CASSYRSSDNEQFF. The CDR3 nucleotides are TGTGCCAGCAGTTACCGGTCGTCCGACAATGAGCAGTTCTTC.

V gene TRBV5-1 combines with J gene TRBJ2-3; D gene ambiguous. CDR3 length equals 14 residues. Germline CDR1 and CDR2: SGHRS and YFSETQ. Trimming took off 3 bases at V and 0 bases at J, with 8 bases between the two ends. In DNA, the CDR3 is TGCGCCAGCAGCTGGCAAATTAGCACAGATACGCAGTATTTT. This codes for CASSWQISTDTQYF. Combining the CDR3 with reference TRBV5-1 and TRBJ2-3 gives the whole variable domain KAGVTQTPRYLIKTRGQQVTLSCSPISGHRSVSWYQQTPGQGLQFLFEYFSETQRNKGNFPGRFSGRQFSNSRSEMNVSTLELGDSALYLCASSWQISTDTQYFGPGTRLTVL.

The genes are TRBV5-1 and TRBJ2-7, with 8 bases lining up with TRBD1. The CDR3 has 16 residues. In germline, CDR1 is SGHRS, CDR2 YFSETQ. The J segment lost 4 bases and the V segment lost 4 bases, leaving 13 bases of the junction unmatched. The CDR3 DNA reads as TGCGCCAGCAGCCCCCGTCCGGACAGGGAAGGTTACGAGCAGTACTTC. Encoded protein: CASSPRPDREGYEQYF. The complete variable domain, with remaining parts taken from reference TRBV5-1 and TRBJ2-7, reads KAGVTQTPRYLIKTRGQQVTLSCSPISGHRSVSWYQQTPGQGLQFLFEYFSETQRNKGNFPGRFSGRQFSNSRSEMNVSTLELGDSALYLCASSPRPDREGYEQYFGPGTRLTVT.

The gene calls are TRBV9 and TRBJ1-3; no clear D gene. The CDR3 has 15 amino acids. Per germline, CDR1 SGDLS and CDR2 YYNGEE. The V end lost 2 bases, the J end lost 3 bases, and 12 bases lay between the germline ends. CDR3 residues: CASSVRGGNGNTIYF. As DNA, the CDR3 is TGTGCCAGCAGCGTTAGAGGAGGTAATGGAAACACCATATATTTT.

The chain links TRBV19 to TRBJ2-7, with 8 bases identical to TRBD1. The CDR3 covers 13 residues. Germline V lookup: CDR1 LNHDA, CDR2 SQIVND (reference sequence). The ends lost 10 bases at V and 5 bases at J; junction bases unmatched: 10. This chain's CDR3 is CATSTGVDNEQYF. Written as DNA, the CDR3 is TGTGCCACCTCGACAGGGGTTGACAACGAGCAGTACTTC. Complete variable domain (other parts from reference TRBV19 and TRBJ2-7): DGGITQSPKYLFRKEGQNVTLSCEQNLNHDAMYWYRQDPGQGLRLIYYSQIVNDFQKGDIAEGYSVSREKKESFPLTVTSAQKNPTAFYLCATSTGVDNEQYFGPGTRLTVT.

This clone was counted once. CDR3 in DNA: TGCGCCAGCAGCCAAGGTTTGAGCGGGGGGAGCTCCTACGAGCAGTACTTC. Its translation: CASSQGLSGGSSYEQYF. The V gene is TRBV4-1, the J gene TRBJ2-7, with 9 bases matching TRBD2. The CDR3 is 17 residues long. V trimming: 1 base; J trimming: 0 bases; junction bases outside the gene matches: 7. The germline gives CDR1 MGHRA, CDR2 YSYEKL.

The rearrangement joins TRBV15 to TRBJ2-7, with D unresolved. CDR1 and CDR2 (germline): LNHNV, YYDKDF (reference sequence). Trimming left V 8 bases short and J 2 bases short, with 10 bases between. The CDR3 extends over 12 amino acids. The CDR3 DNA sequence: TGTGCCACCTCCCCGGGTACCTACGAGCAGTACTTC. Translated: CATSPGTYEQYF.

The chain employs TRBV5-1 and TRBJ2-7; D might be TRBD2 (5 bases). Trimming removed 0 bases from V and 0 bases from J, with 10 bases in between. This CDR3 has 15 residues. CDR1 is SGHRS and CDR2 is YFSETQ in the germline V gene. The CDR3 region is CASSLASNPSYEQYF. The CDR3 DNA reads as TGCGCCAGCAGCTTGGCTAGCAACCCCTCCTACGAGCAGTACTTC.

The chain has TRBV7-9 and TRBJ1-3; D is unresolved. CDR1 and CDR2 (germline): SEHNR, FQNEAQ (reference sequence). The CDR3 is 14 residues long. Trimming left V 3 bases short and J 3 bases short, with 9 bases between. CDR3 protein: CASSLEAIGNTIYF. DNA of the CDR3: TGTGCCAGCAGCTTGGAGGCGATTGGAAACACCATATATTTT.

This clone was counted between two and nine times. J is TRBJ1-5 and V is TRBV5-1; TRBD1 matches at 7 bases. J gave up 4 bases and V 0 bases, and 1 base lay outside the gene matches. CDR3 length: 14 residues. The germline V gene has CDR1 SGHRS and CDR2 YFSETQ. DNA of the CDR3: TGCGCCAGCAGCTTGGGGGGACAGAATCAGCCCCAGCATTTT. Translated: CASSLGGQNQPQHF.

V usage is TRBV2 and J usage is TRBJ2-5; D is undetermined. Trimming left V 11 bases short and J 4 bases short, with 17 bases between. CDR1 is SNHLY and CDR2 is FYNNEI in the germline V gene. The CDR3 runs to 13 residues. This CDR3 is CACHAAVGETQYF. CDR3 in DNA: TGTGCCTGCCACGCGGCGGTGGGAGAGACCCAGTACTTC.

The rearrangement joins TRBV24-1 to TRBJ1-5; 7 bases line up with TRBD1. With 4 bases clipped from V and 7 bases from J, the junction kept 3 bases outside the gene matches. Germline CDR1 KGHDR, CDR2 SFDVKD. This CDR3 comprises 13 residues. DNA of the CDR3: TGTGCCACCAGTGAGGCAGGGGGACAGCCCCAGCATTTT. This translates into CATSEAGGQPQHF.

V is TRBV18 and J is TRBJ1-2; D might be TRBD1 (5 bases). The germline CDR1 and CDR2 sequences are KGHSH and LQKENI. The CDR3 is 14 residues long. The ends were cut back, 3 bases at V and 1 base at J, with 9 bases in the middle. The CDR3 here is CASSPVRDNYGYTF. The CDR3, as DNA: TGTGCCAGCTCACCCGTCAGGGATAACTATGGCTACACCTTC.

The V and J genes are TRBV12-3 or TRBV12-4 and TRBJ1-3, with D hard to call. V lost 6 bases and J lost 4, with 10 bases in between. This CDR3 region has 13 residues. The CDR3 region has the DNA TGTGCCAGCAGCCAGGATTGGGGAAACACCATATATTTT. As protein: CASSQDWGNTIYF.

The gene calls are TRBV2 and TRBJ1-4; 9 bases agree with TRBD1. V lost 3 bases and J lost 7; bases outside the gene matches: 6. The CDR3 loop spans 15 amino acids. Germline assignment: CDR1 SNHLY and CDR2 FYNNEI. CDR3: CASSEGDRDGEKLFF. DNA for the CDR3: TGTGCCAGCAGTGAGGGGGACAGGGACGGTGAAAAACTGTTTTTT.

In DNA form, the CDR3 reads TGTGCCAGCAGCCCCAGCGGGGGGAGTCAGCCCCAGCATTTT. The encoded protein is CASSPSGGSQPQHF. The chain uses TRBV6-1 and TRBJ1-5; TRBD1 is a possible D gene (5 bases). Germline CDR1 reads MNHNS; CDR2 reads SASEGT. This CDR3 region has 14 residues. Trimming removed 6 bases at V and 6 bases at J, with 15 bases between.

V gene TRBV7-8 combines with J gene TRBJ2-1; tentatively, D is TRBD1 (5 bases). Germline CDR1 reads SGHVS; CDR2 reads FQNEAQ. Trimming shortened V by 1 base and J by 4 bases, and 14 bases separated the two germline ends. The CDR3 is made up of 16 amino acids. Written as DNA, the CDR3 is TGTGCCAGCAGCTTAGACGAGCGTCAGGGTTACAATGAGCAGTTCTTC. Residues: CASSLDERQGYNEQFF.

The chain has TRBV6-5 and TRBJ1-1; TRBD1 is a possible D gene (5 bases). The CDR3 sequence is 13 residues long. Germline CDR1 and CDR2: MNHEY and SVGAGI. Trimming took 8 bases from V and 4 from J, leaving 14 bases between them. CDR3 nucleotides: TGTGCCAGCCGGGGGGTTTTGGGCACTGAAGCTTTCTTT. Translating it yields CASRGVLGTEAFF.

This chain joins TRBV12-3 or TRBV12-4 and TRBJ2-5, with D tentatively TRBD2 (5 bases). V lost 4 bases and J lost 3, with 9 bases in between. CDR3 length: 13 residues. The CDR3 region is CASSSNGEETQYF. DNA of the CDR3: TGTGCCAGCAGTTCAAACGGGGAAGAGACCCAGTACTTC.

The J gene is TRBJ1-5, the V gene TRBV6-6; D possibly corresponds to TRBD1 (5 bases). With 3 bases removed from V and 6 bases from J, the gap between germline ends came to 12 bases. The CDR3 is 14 amino acids. CDR1 is MNHNY and CDR2 is SVGAGI in the germline V gene (reference sequence). This CDR3 is CASSYEGRGQPQHF. In DNA form, the CDR3 reads TGTGCCAGCAGTTATGAAGGTAGGGGTCAGCCCCAGCATTTT.

The chain combines TRBV27 with TRBJ1-2, with TRBD1 matching 10 bases. Germline V gives CDR1 MNHEY, CDR2 SMNVEV (reference sequence). CDR3 length: 15 amino acids. V lost 2 bases to trimming and J lost 8 bases; unmatched junction nucleotides: 8. As DNA, the CDR3 is TGTGCCAGCAGTTTAGCGGGACAGGGGTCGAGGGGCTACACCTTC. It translates to CASSLAGQGSRGYTF.

The genes are TRBV7-9 and TRBJ1-3, with 8 bases fitting TRBD1. CDR3 length: 17 amino acids. The V segment lost 1 base and the J segment 0 bases; nucleotides outside the gene matches: 5. Germline values: CDR1 SEHNR, CDR2 FQNEAQ (reference sequence). The CDR3 sequence is CASSLGVDRGSGNTIYF. CDR3 in DNA: TGTGCCAGCAGCTTAGGGGTCGACAGGGGCTCTGGAAACACCATATATTTT.